The 28 T cell receptor beta chains below were found in one sample sequenced in a study of identical twins. A single record per CDR3 protein comes from TCRdb applying MiXCR to the 5' RACE reads. The sample yields 1.5 million to 2 million distinct CDR3 sequences, roughly 35% seen once. Sequenced sample: cord blood. These TCRs come from a newborn girl in good health.

V is TRBV3-1 and J is TRBJ2-7; D is possibly TRBD1 (5 bases). The germline V and J ends were trimmed by 5 bases and 1 base, with 18 bases remaining between them. The CDR3 spans 16 residues. Germline values: CDR1 LGHDT, CDR2 YNNKEL (reference sequence). The CDR3 DNA reads TGTGCCAGCAGCTTTGGATGGGGCTACCCTTCCTACGAGCAGTACTTC. It codes for CASSFGWGYPSYEQYF.

This clonotype has a count of ten or more. The V call is TRBV9, the J call TRBJ2-5, with 7 positions matching TRBD2. The germline gives CDR1 SGDLS, CDR2 YYNGEE. Germline trimming cut 4 bases from V and 3 bases from J; bases unmatched to any gene: 9. The CDR3 extends over 15 amino acids. For the CDR3, the DNA is TGTGCCAGCAGCAAATGGGACTACCTGAAAGAGACCCAGTACTTC. Encoded protein: CASSKWDYLKETQYF.

There are a few counts of this clonotype. The V and J genes are TRBV7-2 and TRBJ2-1; D is undetermined. The germline V gene encodes CDR1 SGHTA and CDR2 FQGNSA. V lost 2 bases, J lost 4 bases, and 18 bases lay in between. The CDR3 extends over 17 amino acids. CDR3 residues: CASSLRSRPPSYNEQFF. CDR3 bases: TGTGCCAGCAGCTTACGTTCTCGCCCTCCGTCTTACAATGAGCAGTTCTTC.

The rearrangement links TRBV5-1 to TRBJ2-1; the match to TRBD1 covers 9 bases. The CDR3 loop spans 14 amino acids. CDR1 is SGHRS and CDR2 is YFSETQ in the germline V gene. V was pared by 0 bases and J by 10 bases, with 5 bases of the junction left unmatched. The CDR3 loop reads CASSLGDRGGEQFF. Here the CDR3 DNA reads TGCGCCAGCAGCTTGGGCGACAGGGGGGGAGAGCAGTTCTTC.

This chain joins TRBV7-2 and TRBJ1-5, with a tentative D call TRBD1 (5 bases). V lost 0 bases and J lost 2, with 8 bases in between. Germline loops: CDR1 SGHTA, CDR2 FQGNSA. The CDR3 spans 15 residues. CDR3 loop: CASSLAEQGNQPQHF. The CDR3 nucleotides read TGTGCCAGCAGCTTAGCGGAACAGGGCAATCAGCCCCAGCATTTT.

The chain is built from TRBV18 and TRBJ1-4; D call uncertain. The V gene lost 1 base and the J gene lost 3 bases, with 6 bases spanning the gap. The germline CDR1 and CDR2 sequences are KGHSH and LQKENI. CDR3 length: 14 residues. The CDR3, as DNA: TGTGCCAGCTCACCACAAAGTGCTAATGAAAAACTGTTTTTT. It translates to CASSPQSANEKLFF.

This rearrangement joins TRBV7-6 to TRBJ1-6, with TRBD1 matching 8 bases. This CDR3 spans 14 amino acids. V was pared by 2 bases and J by 10 bases, with 4 bases of the junction left unmatched. Germline CDR1 SGHVS, CDR2 FNYEAQ. In DNA form, the CDR3 reads TGTGCCAGCAGCTTAAGGACAGGGCAATCACCCCTCCACTTT. Its protein is CASSLRTGQSPLHF.

This clonotype was picked up a small number of times. The rearrangement links TRBV14 to TRBJ2-1; 8 nucleotides match TRBD2. Trimming at V came to 0 bases and at J to 3 bases, leaving 7 bases not matched to a gene. Per germline, CDR1 SGHDN and CDR2 FVKESK. There are 17 residues in the CDR3. CDR3 coding DNA: TGTGCCAGCAGCCAAGATGGGCGGCTAGCGGGCTACAATGAGCAGTTCTTC. Translated: CASSQDGRLAGYNEQFF.

Remarks on this clonotype: A clone one base away is much larger, so this may be a read error. This chain connects TRBV29-1 to TRBJ2-1; the match to TRBD2 covers 7 bases. Germline-derived CDR1 and CDR2 are SQVTM and ANQGSEA. There are 16 residues in the CDR3. As DNA, the CDR3 is TGCAGCGTTGTAGGGAGGGCAGGGAGCTCCTACAATGAGCAGGTCTTC. Amino acids: CSVVGRAGSSYNEQVF.

This clonotype showed up just once. The rearrangement links TRBV28 to TRBJ1-5; 7 nucleotides agree with TRBD1. CDR3 length: 15 amino acids. The germline gives CDR1 MDHEN, CDR2 SYDVKM. The V segment lost 6 bases and the J segment 0 bases; nucleotides outside the gene matches: 5. The CDR3 region has the DNA TGTGCCAGCAGGGGGGGGACAGATAGCAATCAGCCCCAGCATTTT. As protein: CASRGGTDSNQPQHF.

The CDR3 sequence is CSASEVGFSYNEQFF. The CDR3, as DNA: TGCAGTGCTAGTGAAGTTGGCTTCTCCTACAATGAGCAGTTCTTC. The rearrangement links TRBV20-1 to TRBJ2-1; D unclear. V was cut by 3 bases and J by 0 bases, with 12 bases left in between. The CDR3 covers 15 residues. Looked up from germline, CDR1 is DFQATT and CDR2 is SNEGSKA (reference sequence).

The chain is built from TRBV3-1 and TRBJ2-5, with D perhaps matching TRBD2 (5 bases). Germline lookup yields CDR1 LGHDT and CDR2 YNNKEL (reference sequence). The CDR3 has 12 amino acids. V was clipped by 4 bases and J by 5 bases, with 8 bases between them. Written as DNA, the CDR3 is TGTGCCAGCAGCCGGGAGTGGGAGACCCAGTACTTC. Amino acids: CASSREWETQYF.

Only a few counts were recorded for this clonotype. J is TRBJ2-1 and V is TRBV20-1; 9 bases are a match to TRBD2. The length of the CDR3 is 13 residues. Trimming at V came to 5 bases and at J to 6 bases, leaving 5 bases not matched to a gene. Germline CDR1 and CDR2: DFQATT and SNEGSKA (reference sequence). The CDR3 sequence: CSAPRTSANEQFF. The CDR3 nucleotides read TGCAGTGCTCCGCGGACTAGCGCCAATGAGCAGTTCTTC.

This sequence joins TRBV2 and TRBJ1-1, with no clear D. CDR3 length: 11 residues. The V and J ends lost 7 bases and 1 base respectively, with 4 bases between them. Germline CDR1 is SNHLY and CDR2 is FYNNEI. CDR3 in amino acids: CASTQNTEAFF. The DNA of the CDR3 is TGTGCCAGCACGCAGAACACTGAAGCTTTCTTT.

The gene calls are TRBV20-1 and TRBJ2-1, with TRBD1 matching over 8 bases. Germline V gene lookup returns CDR1 DFQATT and CDR2 SNEGSKA (reference sequence). This CDR3 contains 15 residues. V lost 2 bases to trimming and J lost 0 bases; unmatched junction nucleotides: 3. The CDR3 loop reads CSARFTGGSYNEQFF. The CDR3 DNA is TGCAGTGCTAGATTCACAGGGGGCTCCTACAATGAGCAGTTCTTC.

The J gene is TRBJ2-5, the V gene TRBV20-1, with 7 bases aligning to TRBD2. There are 13 residues in the CDR3. The junction had 6 bases not matched to a gene; V was cut back by 3 bases and J by 5 bases. Per germline, CDR1 DFQATT and CDR2 SNEGSKA (reference sequence). CDR3 region: CSASPGLWETQYF. Written as DNA, the CDR3 is TGCAGTGCTAGCCCGGGACTATGGGAGACCCAGTACTTC.

In this sample, this clonotype turned up a few times. The V call is TRBV14, the J call TRBJ2-5, with D hard to call. The ends were cut back, 4 bases at V and 5 bases at J, with 14 bases in the middle. The CDR3 extends over 14 amino acids. CDR1 and CDR2 from the germline V gene are SGHDN and FVKESK. The chain's CDR3 is CASSRIDKTETQYF. The CDR3 nucleotides read TGTGCCAGCAGCCGGATCGATAAGACGGAGACCCAGTACTTC.

The rearrangement uses TRBV3-1 and TRBJ2-4; 7 positions agree with TRBD2. V was clipped by 2 bases and J by 13 bases; unmatched bases: 8. The CDR3 contains 13 residues. CDR1 is LGHDT and CDR2 is YNNKEL in the germline V gene (reference sequence). The CDR3 region is CASSQRAGGMQYF. The CDR3 nucleotides read TGTGCCAGCAGCCAAAGGGCCGGGGGGATGCAGTACTTC.

In its sample, this clonotype was seen once. The rearrangement joins TRBV9 to TRBJ2-3, with 7 bases fitting TRBD2. Germline lookup yields CDR1 SGDLS and CDR2 YYNGEE. This CDR3 has 17 amino acids. V gave up 0 bases and J gave up 6 bases; unmatched junction bases: 13. The CDR3 is CASSVGGGGHIVDTQYF. CDR3 in DNA: TGTGCCAGCAGCGTAGGGGGGGGAGGACACATTGTCGATACGCAGTATTTT.

This clonotype was counted a few times. The J gene is TRBJ2-3, the V gene TRBV24-1, with D hard to call. Germline lookup yields CDR1 KGHDR and CDR2 SFDVKD. V lost 1 base and J 5 bases, leaving 6 bases between the germline ends. This CDR3 is 13 amino acids long. As DNA, the CDR3 is TGTGCCACCAGTGATTTACGCAGAGATACGCAGTATTTT. Its translation: CATSDLRRDTQYF.

This clonotype appeared a single time. The junction and the germline gene differ at one end; a read error may be behind it. The CDR3 region has the DNA TGTGCCAGCAGTCCGTCCTCCTACGGGCAGTACTTC. It codes for CASSPSSYGQYF. The chain combines TRBV12-3 or TRBV12-4 with TRBJ2-7; the D is unclear. This CDR3 is 12 amino acids long.

The CDR3 sequence: CAPTSPNQPQHF. For the CDR3, the DNA is TGTGCGCCCACCTCCCCCAATCAGCCCCAGCATTTT. The J gene is TRBJ1-5, the V gene TRBV19, with D uncertain. Germline CDR1 LNHDA, CDR2 SQIVND (reference sequence). The CDR3 is 12 residues long.

The rearrangement uses TRBV5-1 and TRBJ2-3, with unresolved D. The ends were cut back, 3 bases at V and 2 bases at J, with 7 bases in the middle. CDR1 is SGHRS, CDR2 YFSETQ, per germline. The CDR3 totals 13 residues. Here the CDR3 reads CASSYVNTDTQYF. CDR3 DNA: TGCGCCAGCAGCTATGTTAACACAGATACGCAGTATTTT. The entire variable domain, with the rest obtained from reference TRBV5-1 and TRBJ2-3, is as follows: KAGVTQTPRYLIKTRGQQVTLSCSPISGHRSVSWYQQTPGQGLQFLFEYFSETQRNKGNFPGRFSGRQFSNSRSEMNVSTLELGDSALYLCASSYVNTDTQYFGPGTRLTVL.

This clonotype occurred many times. CDR3 nucleotides: TGTGCCAGCAGCCAAGATGGACGAAGGACTAGCGCCCTCACAGATACGCAGTATTTT. Its protein product is CASSQDGRRTSALTDTQYF. This chain links TRBV4-2 with TRBJ2-3; 9 positions agree with TRBD2. Germline CDR1 and CDR2: LGHNA and YNFKEQ. J gave up 2 bases and V 0 bases, and 12 bases lay outside the gene matches. CDR3 length equals 19 residues.

CDR3 sequence reads: CSACWTATYEQYF. CDR3 nucleotides: TGCAGTGCTTGTTGGACAGCCACCTACGAGCAGTACTTC. The chain employs TRBV20-1 and TRBJ2-7; tentative D call: TRBD1 (6 bases). V shed 5 bases and J shed 2 bases, with 13 bases lying between them. CDR3 length: 13 amino acids. Germline assignment: CDR1 DFQATT and CDR2 SNEGSKA (reference sequence).

The J gene is TRBJ2-1, the V gene TRBV19, with 10 bases fitting TRBD2. Germline CDR1 LNHDA, CDR2 SQIVND (reference sequence). CDR3 length: 16 amino acids. Unmatched junction bases numbered 6, after V lost 3 bases and J lost 4 bases. DNA for the CDR3: TGTGCCAGTAGTATTAGCGGGGGGCGAGTATACAATGAGCAGTTCTTC. Translation: CASSISGGRVYNEQFF.

This rearrangement joins TRBV5-1 to TRBJ1-1, with 7 bases lining up with TRBD1. The V gene end was trimmed by 5 bases and the J gene end by 4 bases; junction bases not matched to a gene: 8. The CDR3 runs 14 residues. The germline V gene encodes CDR1 SGHRS and CDR2 YFSETQ. Here the CDR3 reads CASRGTVVATEAFF. The CDR3 nucleotides read TGCGCCAGCAGGGGGACAGTGGTAGCCACTGAAGCTTTCTTT.

This chain connects TRBV10-3 to TRBJ1-1, with D unclear. This CDR3 region has 12 residues. Germline V gene sequence: CDR1 ENHRY, CDR2 SYGVKD. V was cut by 4 bases and J by 5 bases, with 8 bases left in between. CDR3 region: CAISVSGTEAFF. Written as DNA, the CDR3 is TGTGCCATCAGTGTTTCAGGAACTGAAGCTTTCTTT.